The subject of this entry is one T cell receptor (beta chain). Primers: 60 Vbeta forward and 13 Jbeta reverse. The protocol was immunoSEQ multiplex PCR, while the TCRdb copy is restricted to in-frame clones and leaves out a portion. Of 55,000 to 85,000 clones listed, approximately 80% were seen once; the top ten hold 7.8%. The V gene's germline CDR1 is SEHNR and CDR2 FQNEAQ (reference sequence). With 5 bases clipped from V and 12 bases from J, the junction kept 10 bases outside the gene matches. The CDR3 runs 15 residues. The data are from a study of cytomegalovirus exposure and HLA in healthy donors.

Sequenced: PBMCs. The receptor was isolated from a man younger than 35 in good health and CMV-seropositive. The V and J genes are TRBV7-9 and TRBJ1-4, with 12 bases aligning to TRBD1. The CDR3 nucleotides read TGTGCCAGCAGCCCACCGGGACAGGGGGCGAGGGAACTGTTTTTT. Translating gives CASSPPGQGARELFF.